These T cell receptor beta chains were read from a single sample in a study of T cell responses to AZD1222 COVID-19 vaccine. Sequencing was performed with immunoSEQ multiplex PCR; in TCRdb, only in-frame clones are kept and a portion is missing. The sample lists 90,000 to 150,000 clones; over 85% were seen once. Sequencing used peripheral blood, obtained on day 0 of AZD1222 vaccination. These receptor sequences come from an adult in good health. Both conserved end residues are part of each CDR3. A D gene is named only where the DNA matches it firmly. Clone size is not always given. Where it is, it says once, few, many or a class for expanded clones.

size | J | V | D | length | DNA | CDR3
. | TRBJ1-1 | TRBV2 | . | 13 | TGTGCCAGCAGGCAGGGACAGAACACTGAAGCTTTCTTT | CASRQGQNTEAFF
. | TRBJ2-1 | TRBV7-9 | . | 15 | TGTGCCAGCAGCCAGGCTCGGGGCTCCTACAATGAGCAGTTCTTC | CASSQARGSYNEQFF
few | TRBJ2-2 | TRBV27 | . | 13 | TGTGCCAGCAGTTCCTCGAACACCGGGGAGCTGTTTTTT | CASSSSNTGELFF
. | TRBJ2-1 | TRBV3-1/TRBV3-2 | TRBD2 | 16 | TGTGCCAGCAGCGTGACTAGCGGGAGGGCCTACAATGAGCAGTTCTTC | CASSVTSGRAYNEQFF
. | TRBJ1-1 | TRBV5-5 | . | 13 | TGTGCCAGCACCGGATGGGGGAACACTGAAGCTTTCTTT | CASTGWGNTEAFF
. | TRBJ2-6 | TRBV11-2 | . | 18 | TGTGCCAGCAGCCCCCGAGACGCAGGGGTCTCTGGGGCCAACGTCCTGACTTTC | CASSPRDAGVSGANVLTF
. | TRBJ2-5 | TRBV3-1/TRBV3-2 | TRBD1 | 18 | TGTGCCAGCAGCCAAGAATGGGACAGCTACCTTTCCGAAGAGACCCAGTACTTC | CASSQEWDSYLSEETQYF
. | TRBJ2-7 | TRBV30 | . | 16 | TGTGCCTGGAGCCCCAGTGGGGCAGAAATCTCCTACGAGCAGTACTTC | CAWSPSGAEISYEQYF
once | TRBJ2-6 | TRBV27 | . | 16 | TGTGCCAGCAGTTTGTGGGGGGGCACTGGGGCCAACGTCCTGACTTTC | CASSLWGGTGANVLTF
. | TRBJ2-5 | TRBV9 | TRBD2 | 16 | TGTGCCAGCACCCTGACGGCAGCGGGAGGGAGGGAGACCCAGTACTTC | CASTLTAAGGRETQYF
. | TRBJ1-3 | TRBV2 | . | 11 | TGTGCCAGCAGTGAAGAGGGCGGGATATATTTT | CASSEEGGIYF
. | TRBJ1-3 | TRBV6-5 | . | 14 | TGTGCCAGCATCGAGCGGGGGAGACCTGACACCATATATTTT | CASIERGRPDTIYF
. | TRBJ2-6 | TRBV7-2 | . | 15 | TGTGCCAGCCGCCAGAGGGGATCTGGGGCCAACGTCCTGACTTTC | CASRQRGSGANVLTF
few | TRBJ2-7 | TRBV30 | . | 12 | TGTGCCTGGACTGGAGGGACCTACGAGCAGTACTTC | CAWTGGTYEQYF
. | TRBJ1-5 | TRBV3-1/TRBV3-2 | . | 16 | TGTGCCAGCAGCCAAGAACCCCCCAAGGGTAATCAGCCCCAGCATTTT | CASSQEPPKGNQPQHF
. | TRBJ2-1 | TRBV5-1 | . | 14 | TGCGCCAGCAGCAGGCAGAGCTCCTACAATGAGCAGTTCTTC | CASSRQSSYNEQFF
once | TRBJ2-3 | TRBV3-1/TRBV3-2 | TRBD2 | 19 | TGTGCCAGCAGCCAAGATCCCTGGGAGCGGGGGGCTGTGCCAGATACGCAGTATTTT | CASSQDPWERGAVPDTQYF